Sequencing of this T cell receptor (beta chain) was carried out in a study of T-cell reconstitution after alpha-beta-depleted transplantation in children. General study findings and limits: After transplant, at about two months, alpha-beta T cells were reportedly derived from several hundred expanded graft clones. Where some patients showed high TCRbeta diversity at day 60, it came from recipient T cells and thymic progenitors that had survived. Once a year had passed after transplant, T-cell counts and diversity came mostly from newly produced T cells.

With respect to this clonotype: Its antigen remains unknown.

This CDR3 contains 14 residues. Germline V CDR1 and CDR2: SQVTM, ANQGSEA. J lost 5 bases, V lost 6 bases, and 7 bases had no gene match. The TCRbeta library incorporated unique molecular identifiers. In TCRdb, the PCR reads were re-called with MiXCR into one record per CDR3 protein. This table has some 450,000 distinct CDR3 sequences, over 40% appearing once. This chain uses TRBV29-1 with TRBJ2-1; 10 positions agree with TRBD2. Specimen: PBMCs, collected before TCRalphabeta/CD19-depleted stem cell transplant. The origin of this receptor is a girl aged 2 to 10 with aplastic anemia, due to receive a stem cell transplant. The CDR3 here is CSVATSGTHNEQFF. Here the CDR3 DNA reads TGCAGCGTGGCAACTAGCGGGACCCACAATGAGCAGTTCTTC.